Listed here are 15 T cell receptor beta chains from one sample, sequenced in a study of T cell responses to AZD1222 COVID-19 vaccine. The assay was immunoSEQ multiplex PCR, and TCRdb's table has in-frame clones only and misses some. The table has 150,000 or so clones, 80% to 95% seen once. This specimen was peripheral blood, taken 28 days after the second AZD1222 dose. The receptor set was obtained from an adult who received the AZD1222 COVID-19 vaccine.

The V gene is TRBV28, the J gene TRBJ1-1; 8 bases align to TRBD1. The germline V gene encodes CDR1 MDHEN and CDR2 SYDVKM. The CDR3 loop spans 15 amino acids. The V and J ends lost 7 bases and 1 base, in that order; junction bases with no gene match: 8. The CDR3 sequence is CASISPGGTNTEAFF. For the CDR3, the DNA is TGTGCCAGCATCTCCCCAGGGGGCACGAACACTGAAGCTTTCTTT.

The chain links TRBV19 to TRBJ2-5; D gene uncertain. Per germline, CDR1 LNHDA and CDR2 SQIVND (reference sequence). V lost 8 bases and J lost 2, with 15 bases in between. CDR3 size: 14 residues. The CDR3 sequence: CASSPVALQETQYF. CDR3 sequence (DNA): TGTGCCAGTTCTCCCGTCGCCCTACAAGAGACCCAGTACTTC.

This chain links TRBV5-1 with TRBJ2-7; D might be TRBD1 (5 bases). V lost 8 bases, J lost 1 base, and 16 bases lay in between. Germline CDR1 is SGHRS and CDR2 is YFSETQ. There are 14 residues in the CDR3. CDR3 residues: CASTSKRGSYEQYF. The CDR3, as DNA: TGCGCCAGTACTTCGAAAAGGGGATCCTACGAGCAGTACTTC.

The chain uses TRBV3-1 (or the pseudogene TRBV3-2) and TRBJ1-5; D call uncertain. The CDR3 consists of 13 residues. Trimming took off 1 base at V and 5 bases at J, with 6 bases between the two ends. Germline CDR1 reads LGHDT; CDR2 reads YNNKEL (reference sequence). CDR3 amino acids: CASSQGVYQPQHF. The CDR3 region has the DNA TGTGCCAGCAGCCAAGGGGTTTATCAGCCCCAGCATTTT.

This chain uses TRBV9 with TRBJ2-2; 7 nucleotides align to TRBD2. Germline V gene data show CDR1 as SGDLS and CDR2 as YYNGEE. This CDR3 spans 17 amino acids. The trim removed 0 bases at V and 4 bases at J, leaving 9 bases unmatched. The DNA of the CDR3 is TGTGCCAGCAGCGTAGGGGTGGCGGGAGCAGGCACCGGGGAGCTGTTTTTT. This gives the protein CASSVGVAGAGTGELFF.

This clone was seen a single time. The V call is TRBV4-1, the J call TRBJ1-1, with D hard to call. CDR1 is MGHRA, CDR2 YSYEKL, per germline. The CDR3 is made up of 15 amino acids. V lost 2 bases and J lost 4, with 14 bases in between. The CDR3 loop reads CASSQPARSRTEAFF. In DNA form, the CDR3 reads TGCGCCAGCAGCCAACCCGCGAGGAGTCGCACTGAAGCTTTCTTT.

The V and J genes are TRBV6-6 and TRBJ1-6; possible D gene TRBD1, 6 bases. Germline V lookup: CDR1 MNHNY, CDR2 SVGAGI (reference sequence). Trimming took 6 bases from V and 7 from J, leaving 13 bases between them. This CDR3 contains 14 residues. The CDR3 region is CASRTGHPNSPLHF. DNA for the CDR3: TGTGCCAGCAGGACGGGACACCCAAATTCACCCCTCCACTTT.

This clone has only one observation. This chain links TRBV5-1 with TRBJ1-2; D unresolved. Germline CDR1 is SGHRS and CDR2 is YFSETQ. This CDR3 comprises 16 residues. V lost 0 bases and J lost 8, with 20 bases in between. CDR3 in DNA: TGCGCCAGCAGCTTGGCCCCAACTAATCTTCTTAGGGGCTACACCTTC. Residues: CASSLAPTNLLRGYTF.

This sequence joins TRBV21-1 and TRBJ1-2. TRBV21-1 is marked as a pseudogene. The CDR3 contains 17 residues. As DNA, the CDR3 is TGTGCCAGCAGCAAAGGCCTACCGGGGAGAGTTAACTATGGCTACACCTTC. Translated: CASSKGLPGRVNYGYTF.

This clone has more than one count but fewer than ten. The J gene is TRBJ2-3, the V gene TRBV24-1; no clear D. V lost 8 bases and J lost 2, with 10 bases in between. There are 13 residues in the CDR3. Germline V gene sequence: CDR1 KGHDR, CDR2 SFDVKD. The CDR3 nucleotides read TGTGCCACCAAGGCGGAGCTCACAGATACGCAGTATTTT. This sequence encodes CATKAELTDTQYF.

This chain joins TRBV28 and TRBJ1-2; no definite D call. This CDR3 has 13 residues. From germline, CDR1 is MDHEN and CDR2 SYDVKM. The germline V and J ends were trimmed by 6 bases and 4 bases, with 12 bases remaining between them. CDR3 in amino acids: CASSPPGLYGYTF. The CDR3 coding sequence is TGTGCCAGCAGCCCTCCCGGACTCTATGGCTACACCTTC.

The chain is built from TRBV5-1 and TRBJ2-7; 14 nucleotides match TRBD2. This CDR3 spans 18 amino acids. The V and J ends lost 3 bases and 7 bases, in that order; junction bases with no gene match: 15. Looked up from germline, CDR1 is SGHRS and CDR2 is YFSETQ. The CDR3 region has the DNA TGCGCCAGCAGCTCGACGGGGACTAGCGGGAGCCCCGGGAGTGAGCAGTACTTC. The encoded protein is CASSSTGTSGSPGSEQYF.

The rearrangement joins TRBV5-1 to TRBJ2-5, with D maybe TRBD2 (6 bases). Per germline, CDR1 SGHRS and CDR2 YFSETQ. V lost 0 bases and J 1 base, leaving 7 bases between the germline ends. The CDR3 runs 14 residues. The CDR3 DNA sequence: TGCGCCAGCAGCTTGGCCGGGGGCCAAGAGACCCAGTACTTC. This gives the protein CASSLAGGQETQYF.

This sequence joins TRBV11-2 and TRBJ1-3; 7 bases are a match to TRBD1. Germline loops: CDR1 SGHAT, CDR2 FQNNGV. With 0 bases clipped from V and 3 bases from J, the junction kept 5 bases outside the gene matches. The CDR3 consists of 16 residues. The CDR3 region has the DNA TGTGCCAGCAGCTTAGAGCGCAGGGGGAATGGAAACACCATATATTTT. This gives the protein CASSLERRGNGNTIYF.

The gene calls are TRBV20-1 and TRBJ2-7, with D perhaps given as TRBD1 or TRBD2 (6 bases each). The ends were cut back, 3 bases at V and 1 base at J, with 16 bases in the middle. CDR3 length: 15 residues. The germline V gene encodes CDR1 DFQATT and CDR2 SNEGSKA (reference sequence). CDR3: CSASARGRGSYEQYF. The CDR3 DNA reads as TGCAGTGCTAGTGCACGGGGGCGCGGGTCCTACGAGCAGTACTTC.